This TCR beta chain was profiled in a study of blood T cell repertoires in COVID-19. Study-level background: Sources were T cells, B-cell-depleted T cells, or PBMCs; the material itself was cDNA or gDNA.

V lost 0 bases and J 4 bases, leaving 8 bases between the germline ends. The CDR3 is 14 amino acids. The germline V gene has CDR1 SGHRS and CDR2 YFSETQ. Libraries were prepared by immunoSEQ multiplex PCR; TCRdb keeps only in-frame clonotypes and omits some of them. Found here are 150,000 to 200,000 clones, about four fifths of them singletons; the top ten hold approximately 12%. V gene TRBV5-1 combines with J gene TRBJ2-1; D not resolved. The origin of this receptor is an older man who had recovered from COVID-19. Sequenced sample: peripheral blood. The DNA of the CDR3 is TGCGCCAGCAGCTTGGTCGGTCAATACAATGAGCAGTTCTTC. Residues: CASSLVGQYNEQFF.